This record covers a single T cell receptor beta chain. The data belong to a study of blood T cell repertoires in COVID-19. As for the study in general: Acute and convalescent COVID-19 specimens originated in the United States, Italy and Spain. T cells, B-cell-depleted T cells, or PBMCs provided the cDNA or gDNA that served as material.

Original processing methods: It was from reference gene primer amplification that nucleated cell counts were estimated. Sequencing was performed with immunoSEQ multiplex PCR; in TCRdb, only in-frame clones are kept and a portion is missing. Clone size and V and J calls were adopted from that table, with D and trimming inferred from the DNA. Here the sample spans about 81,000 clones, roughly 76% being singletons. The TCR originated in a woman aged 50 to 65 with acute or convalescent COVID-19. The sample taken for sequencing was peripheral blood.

CDR3 sequence (DNA): TGTGCCAGTAGTATAGGGCGGAAAAACATTCAGTACTTC. This codes for CASSIGRKNIQYF. The V gene is TRBV19, the J gene TRBJ2-4; D ambiguous. Trimming pared 1 base from V and 4 bases from J, leaving 5 bases between. Germline V gives CDR1 LNHDA, CDR2 SQIVND (reference sequence). The CDR3 has 13 amino acids. The full variable domain, in which reference TRBV19 and TRBJ2-4 provide the parts outside the CDR3, is DGGITQSPKYLFRKEGQNVTLSCEQNLNHDAMYWYRQDPGQGLRLIYYSQIVNDFQKGDIAEGYSVSREKKESFPLTVTSAQKNPTAFYLCASSIGRKNIQYFGAGTRLSVL.